A selection of T cell receptor beta chains follows, all from one sample in a study of PD-L1 blockade in urothelial cancer. The assay was immunoSEQ multiplex PCR, and TCRdb's table has in-frame clones only and misses some. The data hold under 120,000 clones, with about 85% observed a single time. Sample: PBMCs, taken around atezolizumab (anti-PD-L1) treatment. All receptors come from a man aged 45-65 years with urothelial cancer. Each CDR3 is given with its conserved first and last residue. A D gene is named only where the DNA matches it firmly. The listing skips clone size in some rows; elsewhere it reads once, few, many or a size class.

D,V,size,J,CDR3,DNA
TRBD1,TRBV19,NA,TRBJ2-2,CASKGGGWTGELFF,TGTGCCAGTAAAGGGGGCGGGTGGACCGGGGAGCTGTTTTTT
TRBD2,TRBV4-1,NA,TRBJ2-7,CASSWTSGASYEQYF,TGCGCCAGCAGCTGGACTAGCGGGGCCTCCTACGAGCAGTACTTC
NA,TRBV30,once,TRBJ1-3,CAWSGSGNTIYF,TGTGCCTGGTCGGGGTCTGGAAACACCATATATTTT
TRBD2,TRBV9,NA,TRBJ2-2,CASSAVLAGEVTGELFF,TGTGCCAGCAGCGCCGTTCTAGCGGGAGAGGTTACCGGGGAGCTGTTTTTT
NA,TRBV18,NA,TRBJ2-2,CASSLSNTGELFF,TGTGCCAGCTCGCTCAGTAACACCGGGGAGCTGTTTTTT
TRBD1,TRBV30,NA,TRBJ1-4,CAWSSPGTGREKLFF,TGTGCCTGGAGTAGCCCCGGGACAGGGCGTGAAAAACTGTTTTTT
TRBD1,TRBV28,NA,TRBJ1-5,CASRFTGGGQPQHF,TGTGCCAGCAGATTCACAGGGGGCGGGCAGCCCCAGCATTTT
NA,TRBV9,NA,TRBJ1-1,CASSVVPNTEAFF,TGTGCCAGCAGCGTCGTCCCGAACACTGAAGCTTTCTTT
TRBD2,TRBV11-2,NA,TRBJ2-7,CASSFGTSGPYEQYF,TGTGCCAGCAGCTTCGGGACTAGCGGGCCCTACGAGCAGTACTTC
TRBD1,TRBV7-8,once,TRBJ2-5,CASGPTGGAGETQYF,TGTGCCAGCGGCCCCACAGGGGGCGCCGGGGAGACCCAGTACTTC
NA,TRBV6-1,NA,TRBJ2-7,CASSGSTGPYEQYF,TGTGCCAGCAGTGGTTCTACAGGGCCCTACGAGCAGTACTTC
NA,TRBV7-3,NA,TRBJ2-6,CASSESSGANVLTF,TGTGCCAGCAGCGAGAGCTCTGGGGCCAACGTCCTGACTTTC
TRBD2,TRBV30,NA,TRBJ2-7,CAWKFLAGSYEQYF,TGTGCCTGGAAGTTTTTAGCGGGAAGTTACGAGCAGTACTTC
NA,TRBV7-2,NA,TRBJ2-3,CASSSTERAVWGDTQYF,TGTGCCAGCAGCTCGACTGAGAGGGCCGTTTGGGGAGATACGCAGTATTTT
TRBD2,TRBV5-1,once,TRBJ2-7,CASERLAGANEQYF,TGCGCCAGCGAAAGACTAGCGGGAGCAAACGAGCAGTACTTC
TRBD2,TRBV5-1,NA,TRBJ2-5,CASSTFSGRAQETQYF,TGCGCCAGCAGCACTTTTAGCGGGAGGGCCCAAGAGACCCAGTACTTC
TRBD2,TRBV5-1,once,TRBJ2-5,CASSGGGRETQYF,TGCGCCAGTTCGGGAGGCGGGAGGGAGACCCAGTACTTC
NA,TRBV2,NA,TRBJ2-7,CASSGREWVEQYF,TGTGCCAGCAGTGGGAGGGAGTGGGTCGAGCAGTACTTC
TRBD2,TRBV4-1,NA,TRBJ2-3,CASSQGTSVFTDTQYF,TGCGCCAGCAGCCAAGGGACTAGCGTTTTCACAGATACGCAGTATTTT
NA,TRBV2,NA,TRBJ2-3,CASSLFANPTDTQYF,TGTGCCAGCAGTCTTTTCGCGAACCCCACAGATACGCAGTATTTT
TRBD2,TRBV7-9,NA,TRBJ2-1,CASSPRLAGENEQFF,TGTGCCAGCAGCCCTCGACTAGCGGGAGAGAATGAGCAGTTCTTC
NA,TRBV6-5,NA,TRBJ1-5,CASRRGKYSNQPQHF,TGTGCCAGCAGACGAGGAAAGTATAGCAATCAGCCCCAGCATTTT
NA,TRBV2,NA,TRBJ1-5,CASSGGGWQPQHF,TGTGCCAGCAGCGGGGGGGGGTGGCAGCCCCAGCATTTT
TRBD1,TRBV4-2,NA,TRBJ1-2,CASSQPAGTEGYTF,TGTGCCAGCAGCCAACCCGCCGGGACAGAAGGCTACACCTTC
NA,TRBV6-5,NA,TRBJ1-2,CASSLDRTNYGYTF,TGTGCCAGCAGCCTGGACAGAACTAACTATGGCTACACCTTC
NA,TRBV28,NA,TRBJ2-4,CASSPYRFNIQYF,TGTGCCAGCAGTCCGTACAGGTTTAACATTCAGTACTTC
TRBD2,TRBV30,NA,TRBJ2-5,CAWTLSRGGTQYF,TGTGCCTGGACCCTATCACGGGGGGGTACCCAGTACTTC
TRBD1,TRBV27,NA,TRBJ2-7,CASSAGTVSYEQYF,TGTGCCAGCAGTGCCGGGACAGTGTCCTACGAGCAGTACTTC
TRBD2,TRBV6-5,NA,TRBJ2-7,CASSYERASGTTKQYF,TGTGCCAGCAGTTACGAGCGGGCTAGCGGGACCACAAAGCAGTACTTC
TRBD2,TRBV28,NA,TRBJ2-1,CASGSGREFYEQFF,TGTGCCAGCGGAAGCGGGAGGGAATTCTATGAGCAGTTCTTC
NA,TRBV5-1,NA,TRBJ2-7,CASSLARVGAEQYF,TGCGCCAGCAGCTTGGCCCGAGTAGGAGCCGAGCAGTACTTC
TRBD1,TRBV18,NA,TRBJ1-4,CASSFDRGRVEKLFF,TGTGCCAGCTCTTTCGACAGGGGGCGCGTTGAAAAACTGTTTTTT
TRBD1,TRBV5-6,NA,TRBJ1-2,CASSLTGAALDGYTF,TGTGCCAGCAGCTTGACAGGGGCGGCCTTGGACGGCTACACCTTC
TRBD1,TRBV6-5,NA,TRBJ1-1,CASSFPGTGLAEAFF,TGTGCCAGCAGTTTTCCCGGGACAGGTCTGGCTGAAGCTTTCTTT
TRBD1,TRBV7-2,NA,TRBJ1-3,CASSIRTGSGNTIYF,TGTGCCAGCAGCATTAGGACAGGGTCTGGAAACACCATATATTTT
TRBD1,TRBV7-9,NA,TRBJ1-5,CASSPYRGQPQHF,TGTGCCAGCAGCCCGTACAGGGGCCAGCCCCAGCATTTT
TRBD1,TRBV27,NA,TRBJ1-1,CASSRQGRANTEAFF,TGTGCCAGCAGTCGACAGGGGAGGGCGAACACTGAAGCTTTCTTT
NA,TRBV6-1,NA,TRBJ1-1,CASLGVTTNTEAFF,TGTGCCAGCCTCGGGGTAACCACGAACACTGAAGCTTTCTTT
NA,TRBV2,NA,TRBJ2-1,CASSEWREQFF,TGTGCCAGCAGTGAATGGCGGGAGCAGTTCTTC
NA,TRBV2,NA,TRBJ1-4,CANNRAGGEKLFF,TGTGCCAATAACAGGGCAGGAGGCGAAAAACTGTTTTTT
NA,TRBV7-8,NA,TRBJ2-5,CASSRGRGGQETQYF,TGTGCCAGCAGCCGGGGTCGAGGAGGCCAAGAGACCCAGTACTTC
TRBD1,TRBV28,NA,TRBJ2-7,CASTRGTGGQYEQYF,TGTGCCAGCACTAGAGGGACAGGGGGGCAATACGAGCAGTACTTC
TRBD1,TRBV4-1,NA,TRBJ1-4,CASSPGTGNEKLFF,TGCGCCAGCAGCCCCGGGACAGGGAATGAAAAACTGTTTTTT
TRBD2,TRBV4-1,once,TRBJ2-7,CASSQDSSGSWVSYEQYF,TGCGCCAGCAGCCAAGATTCTAGCGGGAGTTGGGTGTCCTACGAGCAGTACTTC
NA,TRBV25-1,NA,TRBJ2-1,CASSELDYFYNEQFF,TGTGCCAGCAGTGAATTGGACTACTTTTACAATGAGCAGTTCTTC
NA,TRBV30,NA,TRBJ2-3,CAWSGAGDTQYF,TGTGCCTGGAGTGGGGCGGGGGATACGCAGTATTTT
TRBD2,TRBV30,NA,TRBJ2-1,CAWSRGNIAGGSYNEQFF,TGTGCCTGGAGCCGCGGAAATATAGCGGGAGGGTCATACAATGAGCAGTTCTTC
NA,TRBV1,NA,TRBJ1-6,CTSSQAFSGENSPLHF,TGCACCAGCAGCCAAGCTTTTTCGGGTGAGAATTCACCCCTCCACTTT
TRBD1,TRBV5-1,NA,TRBJ2-3,CASSSTGTGGTDTQYF,TGCGCCAGCAGCTCGACCGGGACAGGGGGCACAGATACGCAGTATTTT
NA,TRBV6-5,NA,TRBJ1-2,CASRPGGVADGYTF,TGTGCCAGCAGACCTGGGGGGGTCGCGGATGGCTACACCTTC